This is a list of T cell receptor beta chains from one sample in a study of beta chain features in type 1 diabetes. Clones were sequenced by immunoSEQ multiplex PCR, and TCRdb holds only the in-frame ones, with some missing. Seen here are hundreds of thousands of clones, 14% observed once, and the top ten hold 0.017%. Sequencing was performed on naive CD4+ T cells from blood. The receptors shown here come from a man aged 30-40 years with type 1 diabetes. The CDR3 runs from the conserved cysteine through the conserved F or W. Fields, in order: V gene, J gene, clone size, D gene, CDR3 DNA, CDR3 protein. The D gene is left open where the match is weak. Part of the rows lack a size; the others show once, few, many or a class for expanded clones.

TRBV30	TRBJ2-2	few	TRBD1	TGTGCCTGGAGTATTAGGGGGCTTAACACCGGGGAGCTGTTTTTT	CAWSIRGLNTGELFF
TRBV15	TRBJ2-1	few	NA	TGTGCCACCAGCAGAGTAAGACAGGGCGGGGATGAGCAGTTCTTC	CATSRVRQGGDEQFF
TRBV6-1	TRBJ2-2	NA	NA	TGTGCCAGCAGGAGTCCCCTAGGACTGTTCGGGGAGCTGTTTTTT	CASRSPLGLFGELFF
TRBV28	TRBJ2-7	NA	NA	TGTGCCAGCAGCTCTACTAAGAAGCAGTACTTC	CASSSTKKQYF
TRBV11-2	TRBJ2-5	NA	NA	TGTGCCAGCAAGGGCGGGTACAAGTTGGCCCAGTACTTC	CASKGGYKLAQYF
TRBV27	TRBJ2-1	few	NA	TGTGCCAGCAGTATTCGGGGGACCCCCCTGCAGTTCTTC	CASSIRGTPLQFF
TRBV5-1	TRBJ2-3	few	TRBD2	TGCGCCAGCAGCTTGTGGCTAGCGGACACAGATACGCAGTATTTT	CASSLWLADTDTQYF
TRBV13	TRBJ2-2	NA	TRBD2	TGTGCCAGCAGCCGGCTCATAGCGGGATCGGGGGAGCTGTTTTTT	CASSRLIAGSGELFF
TRBV6-6	TRBJ2-7	few	TRBD2	TGTGCCACCTCAGAGGTGAGCGGGAGGGAGAACGAGCAGTACTTC	CATSEVSGRENEQYF
TRBV28	TRBJ2-1	NA	NA	TGTGCCAGCAGTACCCCGGCTGCGACTGGCGTTTACAATGAGCAGTTCTTC	CASSTPAATGVYNEQFF
TRBV9	TRBJ1-2	NA	TRBD1	TGTGCCAGCAGCGTAGATCGTAAAGGGGGCCAATATGGCTACACCTTC	CASSVDRKGGQYGYTF
TRBV4-2	TRBJ2-1	NA	NA	TGTGCCAGCAGCCAAGGTTGGGCCAGCTCCTACAATGAGCAGTTCTTC	CASSQGWASSYNEQFF
TRBV28	TRBJ1-2	few	TRBD1	TGTGCCAGCAGCCCTCATGACAGGGTTGGAGGTGGCTACACCTTC	CASSPHDRVGGGYTF
TRBV4-3	TRBJ2-7	NA	TRBD2	TGCGCCAGCAGCCAAGATAGAGCGGGAGGAGACGAGCAGTACTTC	CASSQDRAGGDEQYF
TRBV28	TRBJ1-2	NA	TRBD1	TGTGCCAGCAGGAGTTGGGGAGGACAGGGAATAAACTATGGCTACACCTTC	CASRSWGGQGINYGYTF
TRBV18	TRBJ2-7	NA	TRBD2	TGTGCCAGCTCACCAGCTAGCGGATACCCCTCCTACGAGCAGTACTTC	CASSPASGYPSYEQYF
TRBV5-4	TRBJ2-5	NA	NA	TGCGCCAGCAGCCAGGAACCTGTGGGGACCCAGTACTTC	CASSQEPVGTQYF
TRBV28	TRBJ2-1	few	TRBD2	TGTGCCAGCAGGTCTACTAGCGGGGAGCAGTTCTTC	CASRSTSGEQFF